These T cell receptor beta chains were read from a single sample in a study of T cells in localized non-small cell lung cancer. Sequencing used immunoSEQ multiplex PCR; TCRdb keeps in-frame clones, though not all of them. The profile shows around 6,000 clones, about 87% of them singletons. Source: peripheral blood, taken before any cancer treatment. The source is a male donor at least 60 years old with stage I lung adenocarcinoma. The CDR3 runs from the conserved cysteine through the conserved F or W. A D gene is named only where the DNA matches it firmly. Rows may omit the clone size; those that give it use once, few, many or a size class.

TRBV6-6,.,TRBJ1-2,.,CASSSPDGGYGYTF,TGTGCCAGCAGTTCTCCTGACGGCGGGTATGGCTACACCTTC
TRBV2,.,TRBJ2-2,.,CASRSAVSANTGELFF,TGTGCCAGCAGAAGTGCAGTTTCAGCAAACACCGGGGAGCTGTTTTTT
TRBV4-1,.,TRBJ1-5,.,CASSYRRGGGNQPQHF,TGCGCCAGCAGCTACCGACGGGGAGGGGGGAATCAGCCCCAGCATTTT
TRBV6-1,.,TRBJ2-2,.,CASSVLDGNTGELFF,TGTGCCAGCAGTGTTCTCGACGGGAACACCGGGGAGCTGTTTTTT
TRBV5-1,.,TRBJ2-2,.,CASSLETTGGELFF,TGCGCCAGCAGCTTGGAGACTACGGGCGGGGAGCTGTTTTTT
TRBV11-2,.,TRBJ2-1,TRBD1,CASSRRDRGYNEQFF,TGTGCCAGCAGCCGCCGGGACAGGGGTTACAATGAGCAGTTCTTC
TRBV10-3,.,TRBJ2-1,.,CAISGGNHNEQFF,TGTGCCATCAGTGGGGGGAACCACAATGAGCAGTTCTTC
TRBV28,.,TRBJ1-3,TRBD1,CASSISGQPSGNTIYF,TGTGCCAGCAGTATTTCGGGACAGCCCTCTGGAAACACCATATATTTT
TRBV4-1,few,TRBJ2-5,TRBD1,CASSPRDRGGETQYF,TGCGCCAGCAGCCCTAGGGACAGGGGAGGAGAGACCCAGTACTTC
TRBV30,.,TRBJ1-2,TRBD1,CAWSGDPGGGYTF,TGTGCCTGGAGTGGGGATCCAGGGGGTGGCTACACCTTC
TRBV13,few,TRBJ1-1,TRBD1,CASSSPGTGDKAFF,TGTGCCAGCAGCTCCCCCGGGACAGGGGATAAAGCTTTCTTT
TRBV7-2,.,TRBJ1-1,.,CASTIDGLNTEAFF,TGTGCCAGCACCATCGACGGTTTGAACACTGAAGCTTTCTTT
TRBV13,.,TRBJ2-3,TRBD2,CASSLLAGPEEDTQYF,TGTGCCAGCAGCTTACTAGCGGGGCCGGAAGAAGATACGCAGTATTTT
TRBV9,.,TRBJ2-3,.,CASSAGTQTPDTQYF,TGTGCCAGCAGCGCCGGGACCCAAACCCCAGATACGCAGTATTTT
TRBV15,.,TRBJ2-4,TRBD2,CATSITGGDLAKNIQYF,TGTGCCACCAGCATAACGGGGGGTGACTTAGCCAAAAACATTCAGTACTTC
TRBV6-5,large,TRBJ1-1,TRBD1,CASSYSKQGPTEAFF,TGTGCCAGCAGTTACTCGAAACAGGGGCCCACTGAAGCTTTCTTT
TRBV6-5,.,TRBJ2-2,TRBD1,CASSRDSLTGELFF,TGTGCCAGCAGCAGGGACAGCCTCACCGGGGAGCTGTTTTTT
TRBV4-1,.,TRBJ1-5,.,CASSQDLGFNQPQHF,TGCGCCAGCAGCCAAGATCTTGGGTTCAATCAGCCCCAGCATTTT
TRBV7-3,.,TRBJ2-3,.,CASSLSGRGRTDTQYF,TGTGCCAGCAGCTTAAGTGGCAGGGGAAGGACAGATACGCAGTATTTT
TRBV7-8,.,TRBJ1-4,.,CASSSPNEKLFF,TGTGCCAGCAGCTCACCGAATGAAAAACTGTTTTTT
TRBV5-1,.,TRBJ2-1,TRBD2,CASSSWGLAGAHEQFF,TGCGCCAGCAGCTCGTGGGGACTAGCGGGAGCCCATGAGCAGTTCTTC
TRBV5-1,.,TRBJ2-3,TRBD2,CASSLITGLAGGPNTQYF,TGCGCCAGCAGCTTGATCACCGGACTAGCGGGGGGGCCAAATACGCAGTATTTT
TRBV19,large,TRBJ1-5,TRBD1,CASSSTGGRNQPQHF,TGTGCCAGTAGTAGTACAGGGGGCCGCAATCAGCCCCAGCATTTT
TRBV7-2,.,TRBJ2-3,.,CASSLGYGIAVTDTQYF,TGTGCCAGCAGCTTGGGCTATGGTATCGCGGTCACAGATACGCAGTATTTT
TRBV6-1,.,TRBJ1-2,.,CASSESVSNYGYTF,TGTGCCAGCAGTGAGTCCGTCTCCAACTATGGCTACACCTTC
TRBV19,.,TRBJ2-6,.,CASTESWAGSGANVLTF,TGTGCCAGTACCGAGTCCTGGGCAGGCTCTGGGGCCAACGTCCTGACTTTC
TRBV7-9,.,TRBJ1-5,.,CASSQGLGPQHF,TGTGCCAGCAGTCAGGGGTTGGGGCCCCAGCATTTT
TRBV13,.,TRBJ2-2,TRBD2,CASSLWGGLNTGELFF,TGTGCCAGCAGCTTATGGGGGGGATTGAACACCGGGGAGCTGTTTTTT
TRBV27,.,TRBJ1-3,.,CASSPSYSGNTIYF,TGTGCCAGCAGCCCCTCATACTCTGGAAACACCATATATTTT
TRBV29-1,.,TRBJ2-2,TRBD2,CSAGTSGTGELFF,TGCAGCGCCGGGACTAGCGGAACCGGGGAGCTGTTTTTT
TRBV4-1,.,TRBJ1-6,.,CASSPGPLNNSPLHF,TGCGCCAGCAGCCCGGGACCTCTTAATAATTCACCCCTCCACTTT
TRBV29-1,.,TRBJ2-1,TRBD2,CSVDLGTSGGNEQFF,TGCAGCGTTGATCTGGGGACTAGCGGGGGAAATGAGCAGTTCTTC
TRBV19,.,TRBJ2-5,.,CASSGLGLQETQYF,TGTGCCAGTAGTGGATTAGGACTTCAAGAGACCCAGTACTTC
TRBV7-2,large,TRBJ1-1,.,CASSFSGGAEAFF,TGTGCCAGCAGCTTCAGCGGGGGAGCTGAAGCTTTCTTT
TRBV10-2,.,TRBJ2-5,TRBD1,CASIDRAQETQYF,TGCGCCAGCATCGACAGGGCCCAAGAGACCCAGTACTTC
TRBV7-2,once,TRBJ2-3,TRBD2,CASSSSTSGAGDTQYF,TGTGCCAGCAGCTCCAGTACTAGCGGGGCCGGAGATACGCAGTATTTT
TRBV19,.,TRBJ2-2,.,CASSFDSANTGELFF,TGTGCCAGTAGTTTCGATTCGGCGAACACCGGGGAGCTGTTTTTT
TRBV11-2,.,TRBJ1-3,.,CASSSNRAGNTIYF,TGTGCCAGCAGCTCAAACAGGGCCGGAAACACCATATATTTT
TRBV9,.,TRBJ2-3,TRBD2,CASSVAGGGDTQYF,TGTGCCAGCAGCGTAGCGGGAGGCGGAGATACGCAGTATTTT
TRBV7-3,.,TRBJ2-5,.,CASSLSGASVETQYF,TGTGCCAGCAGCTTAAGTGGGGCTAGTGTGGAGACCCAGTACTTC
TRBV5-4,.,TRBJ2-2,TRBD2,CASSPGGAGGHTGELFF,TGTGCCAGCAGCCCCGGGGGTGCGGGAGGCCACACCGGGGAGCTGTTTTTT
TRBV19,.,TRBJ2-2,TRBD1,CASTTGGTTGELFF,TGTGCCAGTACTACAGGGGGAACCACCGGGGAGCTGTTTTTT
TRBV6-6,once,TRBJ2-1,TRBD2,CASSYRGGHGEQFF,TGTGCCAGCAGCTATCGGGGGGGCCACGGTGAGCAGTTCTTC
TRBV19,.,TRBJ1-6,.,CASSIDQNSPLHF,TGTGCCAGTAGTATAGATCAGAATTCACCCCTCCACTTT
TRBV7-6,.,TRBJ1-3,.,CASSLGGAGNTIYF,TGTGCCAGCAGCTTAGGGGGGGCTGGAAACACCATATATTTT
TRBV5-1,.,TRBJ1-1,.,CASSSGGPMNTEAFF,TGCGCCAGCAGTAGTGGCGGACCCATGAACACTGAAGCTTTCTTT
TRBV30,.,TRBJ1-2,.,CAWSVKDGYGYTF,TGTGCCTGGAGTGTAAAGGACGGCTATGGCTACACCTTC
TRBV5-1,.,TRBJ2-5,.,CASSLGAETQYF,TGCGCCAGCAGCTTGGGGGCAGAGACCCAGTACTTC
TRBV7-7,once,TRBJ1-1,TRBD1,CASSPGVGRGRSDTEAFF,TGTGCTAGCAGCCCCGGGGTGGGCAGGGGGCGATCAGACACTGAAGCTTTCTTT
TRBV29-1,.,TRBJ1-1,.,CSVLFANTEAFF,TGCAGCGTTTTATTTGCGAACACTGAAGCTTTCTTT
TRBV9,.,TRBJ2-5,.,CASSVGAVKVETQYF,TGTGCCAGCAGCGTAGGAGCGGTCAAGGTAGAGACCCAGTACTTC
TRBV15,once,TRBJ1-2,.,CATSRENDRSYGYTF,TGTGCCACCAGCAGGGAGAACGACAGATCCTATGGCTACACCTTC
TRBV30,.,TRBJ1-2,.,CAWSVPEGFGYGYTF,TGTGCCTGGAGTGTACCCGAAGGGTTCGGCTATGGCTACACCTTC
TRBV19,few,TRBJ2-5,.,CASSITGAAETQYF,TGTGCCAGTAGTATAACCGGGGCGGCGGAGACCCAGTACTTC
TRBV19,.,TRBJ2-3,.,CASSIEMTDTQYF,TGTGCCAGTAGTATAGAGATGACAGATACGCAGTATTTT
TRBV7-6,.,TRBJ1-6,.,CASSQLERGSSPLHF,TGTGCCAGCAGCCAACTCGAAAGAGGGAGTTCACCCCTCCACTTT
TRBV19,few,TRBJ1-1,TRBD1,CASSTQGARTEAFF,TGTGCCAGTAGTACCCAGGGGGCTAGGACTGAAGCTTTCTTT
TRBV5-4,.,TRBJ2-1,TRBD1,CASRPGTGGSNEQFF,TGTGCCAGCAGGCCCGGGACAGGGGGCAGCAATGAGCAGTTCTTC
TRBV18,.,TRBJ1-4,.,CASSLNRVTNEKLFF,TGTGCCAGCTCACTCAACAGGGTAACTAATGAAAAACTGTTTTTT